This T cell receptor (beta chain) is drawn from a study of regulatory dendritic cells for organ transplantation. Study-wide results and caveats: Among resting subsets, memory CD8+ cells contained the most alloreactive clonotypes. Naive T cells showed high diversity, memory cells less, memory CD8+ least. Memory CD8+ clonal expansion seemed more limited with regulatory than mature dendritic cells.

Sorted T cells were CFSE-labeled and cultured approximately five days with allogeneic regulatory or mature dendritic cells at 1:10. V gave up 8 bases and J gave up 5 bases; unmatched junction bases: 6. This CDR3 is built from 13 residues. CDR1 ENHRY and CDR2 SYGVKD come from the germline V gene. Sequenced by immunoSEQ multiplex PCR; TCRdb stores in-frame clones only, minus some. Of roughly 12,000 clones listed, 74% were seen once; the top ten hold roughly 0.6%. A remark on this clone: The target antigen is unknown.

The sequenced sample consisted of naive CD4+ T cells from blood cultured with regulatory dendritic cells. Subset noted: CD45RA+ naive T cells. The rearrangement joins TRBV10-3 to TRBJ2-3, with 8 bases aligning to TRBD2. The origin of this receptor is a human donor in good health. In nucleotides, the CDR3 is TGTGCCATCGGGTCGGGAGGGGGAGATACGCAGTATTTT. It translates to CAIGSGGGDTQYF.